Below, 4 T cell receptor beta chains from the same sample are listed, as sequenced in a study of regulatory T cells in long-lasting Graves disease. For TCR beta, libraries came from iRepertoire HTBI primers and Arm-PCR of CDR3 regions. Each CDR3 protein gets one entry after TCRdb re-called the multiplex PCR reads with MiXCR. The sample comprises hundreds of thousands of distinct CDR3 sequences, 20% to 25% of which are singletons, and 7.8% rests with the top ten. Documented time point: persistent/refractory GD, antithyroid drugs over 5 years with positive TRAb. From RNA extracted from PBMCs, the TCR library was made. The material was peripheral blood mononuclear cells (PBMCs), obtained when the disease was refractory, from a patient treated with antithyroid drugs. These receptor sequences come from a female donor with Graves disease.

This clonotype was seen more than once but under ten times. V and J are TRBV6-1 and TRBJ1-6; 8 bases are shared with TRBD1. The V gene end was trimmed by 8 bases and the J gene end by 0 bases; junction bases not matched to a gene: 9. CDR3 length: 17 amino acids. Per germline, CDR1 MNHNS and CDR2 SASEGT. Written as DNA, the CDR3 is TGTGCCAGCGCCTCTCAGGGGGCGAGCTCCTATAATTCACCCCTCCACTTT. Protein product: CASASQGASSYNSPLHF.

This clonotype was detected many times. Written as DNA, the CDR3 is TGCAGTGCTAGAGGCCCTCGACCGGGTCAGCCCCAGCATTTT. This encodes CSARGPRPGQPQHF. The V call is TRBV20-1, the J call TRBJ1-5, with D uncertain. From germline, CDR1 is DFQATT and CDR2 SNEGSKA (reference sequence). V lost 1 base to trimming and J lost 6 bases, with 13 bases between them. This CDR3 region has 14 residues.

The V and J genes are TRBV10-2 and TRBJ1-1; D unclear. This CDR3 has 14 amino acids. V gave up 3 bases and J gave up 3 bases, with 11 bases separating them. Looked up from germline, CDR1 is WSHSY and CDR2 is SAAADI. The CDR3 DNA is TGCGCCAGCAGTGATTCGGGAATGGACACTGAAGCTTTCTTT. Translating it yields CASSDSGMDTEAFF.

This clonotype was counted at least ten times. This rearrangement joins TRBV28 to TRBJ2-7; D is ambiguous. CDR3 length equals 14 residues. V was cut by 7 bases and J by 2 bases, with 15 bases left in between. The germline gives CDR1 MDHEN, CDR2 SYDVKM. The chain's CDR3 is CASTLGVFPYEQYF. The CDR3 nucleotides are TGTGCCAGCACCCTAGGAGTTTTCCCCTACGAGCAGTACTTC.